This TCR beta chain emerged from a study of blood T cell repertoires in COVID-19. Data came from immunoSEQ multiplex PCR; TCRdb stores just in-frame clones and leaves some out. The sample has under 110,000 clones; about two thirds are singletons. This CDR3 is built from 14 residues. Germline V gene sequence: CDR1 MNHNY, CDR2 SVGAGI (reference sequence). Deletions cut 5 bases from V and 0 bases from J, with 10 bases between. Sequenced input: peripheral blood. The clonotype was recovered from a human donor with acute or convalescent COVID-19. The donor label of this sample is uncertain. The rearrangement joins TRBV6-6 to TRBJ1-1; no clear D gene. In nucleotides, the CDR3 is TGTGCCAGCAGTCGGAAACATGTGAACACTGAAGCTTTCTTT. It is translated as CASSRKHVNTEAFF.